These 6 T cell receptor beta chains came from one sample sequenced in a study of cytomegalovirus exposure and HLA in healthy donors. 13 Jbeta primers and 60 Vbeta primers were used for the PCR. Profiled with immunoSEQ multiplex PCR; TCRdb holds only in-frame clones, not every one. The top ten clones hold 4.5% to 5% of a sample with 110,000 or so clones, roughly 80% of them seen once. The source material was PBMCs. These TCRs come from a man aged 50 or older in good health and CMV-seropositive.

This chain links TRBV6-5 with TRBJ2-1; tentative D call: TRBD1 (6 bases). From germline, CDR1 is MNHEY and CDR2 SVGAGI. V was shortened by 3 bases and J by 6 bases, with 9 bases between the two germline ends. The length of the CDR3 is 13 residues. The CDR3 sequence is CASSYVGGNEQFF. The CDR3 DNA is TGTGCCAGCAGTTATGTAGGGGGCAATGAGCAGTTCTTC.

CDR3 amino acids: CASSWSSTGELFF. The CDR3 DNA is TGTGCCAGCAGCTGGTCGAGCACCGGGGAGCTGTTTTTT. The chain combines TRBV7-9 with TRBJ2-2; D is unclear. The CDR3 consists of 13 residues. With 4 bases removed from V and 4 bases from J, the gap between germline ends came to 7 bases. Looked up from germline, CDR1 is SEHNR and CDR2 is FQNEAQ (reference sequence).

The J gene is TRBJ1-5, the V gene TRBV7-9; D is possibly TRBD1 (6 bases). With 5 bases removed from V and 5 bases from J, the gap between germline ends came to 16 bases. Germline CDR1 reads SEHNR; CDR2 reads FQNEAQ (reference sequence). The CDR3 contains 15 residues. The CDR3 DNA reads TGTGCCAGCAGCCTCGGGGGGACACTCCATCAGCCCCAGCATTTT. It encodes CASSLGGTLHQPQHF.

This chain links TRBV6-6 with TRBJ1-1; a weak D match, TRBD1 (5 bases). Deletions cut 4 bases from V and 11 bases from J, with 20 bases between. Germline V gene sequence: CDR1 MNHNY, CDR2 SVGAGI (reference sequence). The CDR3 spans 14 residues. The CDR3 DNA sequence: TGTGCCAGCAGTTTCCTGTTTGGGGGGAGAGGGGCTTTCTTT. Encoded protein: CASSFLFGGRGAFF.

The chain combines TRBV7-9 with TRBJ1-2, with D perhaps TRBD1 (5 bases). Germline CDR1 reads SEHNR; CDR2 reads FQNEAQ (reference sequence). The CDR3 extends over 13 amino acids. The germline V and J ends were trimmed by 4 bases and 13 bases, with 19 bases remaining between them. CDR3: CASSSAYGGGFTF. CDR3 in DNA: TGTGCCAGCAGCTCCGCCTACGGCGGGGGTTTCACCTTC.

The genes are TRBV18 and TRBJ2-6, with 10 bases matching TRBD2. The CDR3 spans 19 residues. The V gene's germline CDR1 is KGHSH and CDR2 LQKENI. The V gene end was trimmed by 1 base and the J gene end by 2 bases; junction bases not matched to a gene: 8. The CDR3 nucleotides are TGTGCCAGCTCACCACGGCTCGAGCTAGCGGGAGCTGGGGCCAACGTCCTGACTTTC. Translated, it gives CASSPRLELAGAGANVLTF.